Sequencing of this TCR beta chain was carried out in a study of memory CD4+ T cells and cytomegalovirus serostatus. Original data processing: After removing out-of-frame reads, around 2 million distinct TCRbeta sequences remained. TCRdb keeps only in-frame clones here, not all; method: immunoSEQ multiplex PCR. The V and J calls and the clone size are those of that table, but D and trimming were determined from the DNA. Among about 59,000 clones listed, over 60% were seen once. Single viable CD3+CD4+CD8-CD45RO+ cells were sorted as the memory CD4+ T cells. CMV serostatus came from serum IgG against pp150, pp28, p38, p52. V lost 5 bases and J 1 base, leaving 14 bases between the germline ends. The CDR3 sequence is 16 residues long. Germline CDR1 and CDR2: SGHNT and YENEEA.

The receptor was derived from an adult in good health and CMV-seronegative. Some clones in this sample may be carry-over from other donors' samples. Sequenced: memory CD4+ T cells from blood. The chain uses TRBV11-3 and TRBJ2-2; the D call may be TRBD1 or TRBD2 (5 bases each). CDR3 bases: TGTGCCAGCAGCACATCCGGGGCCCAGAACACCGGGGAGCTGTTTTTT. It yields the protein CASSTSGAQNTGELFF.